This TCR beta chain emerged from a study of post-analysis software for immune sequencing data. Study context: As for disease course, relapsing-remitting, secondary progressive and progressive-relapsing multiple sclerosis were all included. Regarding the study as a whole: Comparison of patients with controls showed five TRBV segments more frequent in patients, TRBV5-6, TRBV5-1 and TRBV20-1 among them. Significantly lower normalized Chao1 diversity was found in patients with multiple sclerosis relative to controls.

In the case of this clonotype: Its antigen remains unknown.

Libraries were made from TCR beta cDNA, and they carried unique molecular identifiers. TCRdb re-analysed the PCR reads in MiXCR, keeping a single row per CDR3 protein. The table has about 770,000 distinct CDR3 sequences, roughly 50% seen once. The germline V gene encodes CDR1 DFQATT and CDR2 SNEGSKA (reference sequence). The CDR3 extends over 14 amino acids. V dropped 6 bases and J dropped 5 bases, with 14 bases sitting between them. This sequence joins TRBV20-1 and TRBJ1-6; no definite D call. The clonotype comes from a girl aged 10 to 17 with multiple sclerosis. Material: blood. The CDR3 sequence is CSALGRADNSPLHF. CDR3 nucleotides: TGCAGTGCACTTGGACGGGCAGATAATTCACCCCTCCACTTT.